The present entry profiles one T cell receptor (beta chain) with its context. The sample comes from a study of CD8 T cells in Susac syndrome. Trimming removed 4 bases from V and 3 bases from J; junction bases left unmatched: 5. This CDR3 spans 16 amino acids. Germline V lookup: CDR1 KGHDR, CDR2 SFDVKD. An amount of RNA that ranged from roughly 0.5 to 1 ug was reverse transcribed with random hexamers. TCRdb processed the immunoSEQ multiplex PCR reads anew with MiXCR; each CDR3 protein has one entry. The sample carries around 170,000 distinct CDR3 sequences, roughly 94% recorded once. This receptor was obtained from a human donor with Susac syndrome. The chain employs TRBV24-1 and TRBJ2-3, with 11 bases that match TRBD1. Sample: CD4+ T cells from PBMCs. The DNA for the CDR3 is TGTGCCACCAGTGACCATGGGACAGGGGGAACAGATACGCAGTATTTT. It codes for CATSDHGTGGTDTQYF.